Shown below are 29 T cell receptor beta chains from a single sample sequenced in a study of identical twins (dated by TCRdb to 2016 to 2017). The library was produced with 5' RACE. Instrument on record: Illumina HiSeq 2000. TCRdb itself trimmed the public reads at Q25 with fastp, ran MiXCR and retained productive beta chains. Rows are combined by CDR3 protein, so each entry shows the most common genes and DNA. This sample comprises 600,000 to 850,000 distinct CDR3 sequences, around a sixth of them detected only once. Roughly 14% of the sample belongs to the ten largest clones. This sample also belongs to another study, concerning T cells expressing NK-cell markers.

The sequenced sample consisted of PBMCs. The receptors originated from a woman aged 18 to 35 in good health.

The rearrangement links TRBV6-2 or TRBV6-3 to TRBJ2-3; unclear D gene. This CDR3 contains 15 residues. V dropped 4 bases and J dropped 0 bases, with 11 bases sitting between them. The V gene's germline CDR1 is MNHEY and CDR2 SVGEGT. DNA of the CDR3: TGTGCCAGCAGTTCAATCTTCATTAGCACAGATACGCAGTATTTT. Translated, it gives CASSSIFISTDTQYF.

This clonotype was seen only a few times. The chain links TRBV7-9 to TRBJ2-1; D might be TRBD1 (6 bases). The V end lost 5 bases, the J end lost 8 bases, and 13 bases lay between the germline ends. The CDR3 length is 13 residues. CDR1 and CDR2 from the germline V gene are SEHNR and FQNEAQ (reference sequence). The CDR3 nucleotides read TGTGCCAGCAGCGGGTGGGGGCCAGATGAGCAGTTCTTC. Protein product: CASSGWGPDEQFF.

V is TRBV6-1 and J is TRBJ2-3; D tentatively fits TRBD1 or TRBD2 (6 bases each). Germline CDR1 and CDR2: MNHNS and SASEGT. This CDR3 spans 18 amino acids. Between the trimmed V and J ends, which lost 2 bases and 6 bases, there was a span of 24 bases. The CDR3 region has the DNA TGTGCCAGCAGTGAAATGGCTAGGGGGGCTAGCCCCTCGGATACGCAGTATTTT. This sequence encodes CASSEMARGASPSDTQYF.

This clonotype was observed many times. The V call is TRBV4-2, the J call TRBJ2-1; 11 bases agree with TRBD1. This CDR3 is 18 amino acids long. The V gene end was trimmed by 0 bases and the J gene end by 3 bases; junction bases not matched to a gene: 7. Germline V gene data show CDR1 as LGHNA and CDR2 as YNFKEQ. The CDR3 here is CASSQDTGTGGLYNEQFF. The CDR3 coding sequence is TGTGCCAGCAGCCAAGATACTGGGACAGGGGGACTCTACAATGAGCAGTTCTTC.

The chain is built from TRBV9 and TRBJ2-3, with TRBD2 identical over 12 bases. V was clipped by 2 bases and J by 1 base; unmatched bases: 2. CDR1 and CDR2 (germline): SGDLS, YYNGEE. CDR3 length: 16 amino acids. The DNA for the CDR3 is TGTGCCAGCAGCGTCGGACTAGCGGGGCGCACAGATACGCAGTATTTT. This gives the protein CASSVGLAGRTDTQYF. Together with reference TRBV9 and TRBJ2-3, the CDR3 gives the full variable domain: DSGVTQTPKHLITATGQRVTLRCSPRSGDLSVYWYQQSLDQGLQFLIQYYNGEERAKGNILERFSAQQFPDLHSELNLSSLELGDSALYFCASSVGLAGRTDTQYFGPGTRLTVL.

This chain links TRBV7-9 with TRBJ1-2; perhaps TRBD1 as D (5 bases). Germline CDR1 is SEHNR and CDR2 is FQNEAQ (reference sequence). V was shortened by 5 bases and J by 3 bases, with 16 bases between the two germline ends. This CDR3 spans 15 amino acids. The DNA of the CDR3 is TGTGCCAGCAGCCGATCGGGGGAGCTTGACTATGGCTACACCTTC. Amino acid sequence: CASSRSGELDYGYTF.

This clonotype was counted only a few times. The rearrangement joins TRBV20-1 to TRBJ2-1, with D possibly being TRBD1 (5 bases). V lost 6 bases and J lost 5, with 11 bases in between. This CDR3 is built from 12 residues. Germline CDR1 is DFQATT and CDR2 is SNEGSKA (reference sequence). The CDR3: CSAQQENNEQFF. The CDR3 DNA follows: TGCAGTGCCCAACAGGAGAACAATGAGCAGTTCTTC.

The chain couples TRBV6-5 to TRBJ1-4; D is perhaps TRBD1 (6 bases). Germline CDR1 reads MNHEY; CDR2 reads SVGAGI. Trimming left V 5 bases short and J 5 bases short, with 18 bases between. This CDR3 is built from 16 residues. The CDR3 DNA is TGTGCCAGCAGTAACCGACAGGACTTCGGGAATGAAAAACTGTTTTTT. Its translation: CASSNRQDFGNEKLFF.

Ten or more counts support this clonotype. The chain links TRBV20-1 to TRBJ2-1; D ambiguous. Trimming pared 8 bases from V and 0 bases from J, leaving 17 bases between. The CDR3 runs to 15 residues. Germline CDR1 DFQATT, CDR2 SNEGSKA (reference sequence). This CDR3 is CSPDGSQVSYNEQFF. The CDR3 DNA is TGCAGTCCGGATGGCAGCCAAGTCTCCTACAATGAGCAGTTCTTC.

This clonotype occurred a few times. The CDR3: CASSFTSEARELFF. The DNA of the CDR3 is TGCGCCAGCAGCTTCACTAGCGAAGCTAGGGAGCTGTTTTTT. The V gene is TRBV5-1, the J gene TRBJ2-2, with 7 bases lining up with TRBD2. V was pared by 2 bases and J by 9 bases, with 7 bases of the junction left unmatched. This CDR3 is built from 14 residues. In germline, CDR1 is SGHRS, CDR2 YFSETQ.

This clonotype has a handful of counts. V gene TRBV9 combines with J gene TRBJ2-1; D is tentatively TRBD1 or TRBD2 (7 bases each). CDR3 length: 14 amino acids. The ends were cut back, 0 bases at V and 16 bases at J, with 20 bases in the middle. The V gene's germline CDR1 is SGDLS and CDR2 YYNGEE. CDR3 region: CASSVDLMGGGVFF. The CDR3 nucleotides are TGTGCCAGCAGCGTAGATCTAATGGGAGGGGGCGTCTTCTTC.

This chain links TRBV15 with TRBJ1-6; D perhaps matches TRBD1 (6 bases). This CDR3 has 16 amino acids. Germline V gene sequence: CDR1 LNHNV, CDR2 YYDKDF (reference sequence). Trimming stripped 4 bases from V and 9 bases from J, with 19 bases between. The CDR3 region is CATSKDSARGGSPLHF. The CDR3 DNA sequence: TGTGCCACCAGCAAGGACAGCGCGAGGGGAGGTTCACCCCTCCACTTT.

This chain uses TRBV5-6 with TRBJ2-1, with 11 nucleotides matching TRBD2. The CDR3 loop spans 17 amino acids. Germline V gene lookup returns CDR1 SGHDT and CDR2 YYEEEE. The V segment lost 1 base and the J segment 10 bases; nucleotides outside the gene matches: 13. The CDR3 is CASSLLISGGARGEQFF. CDR3 in DNA: TGTGCCAGCAGCTTGCTGATTAGCGGGGGGGCTCGTGGGGAGCAGTTCTTC. The whole variable domain, filled in from reference TRBV5-6 and TRBJ2-1, reads DAGVTQSPTHLIKTRGQQVTLRCSPKSGHDTVSWYQQALGQGPQFIFQYYEEEERQRGNFPDRFSGHQFPNYSSELNVNALLLGDSALYLCASSLLISGGARGEQFFGPGTRLTVL.

There are a few counts of this clonotype. The chain is built from TRBV20-1 and TRBJ2-1; TRBD2 aligns across 9 bases. Germline loops: CDR1 DFQATT, CDR2 SNEGSKA (reference sequence). This CDR3 comprises 13 residues. V dropped 0 bases and J dropped 10; count of bases not matched to a gene: 4. The CDR3 region is CSARDVRGGEQFF. CDR3 nucleotides: TGCAGTGCTAGAGATGTGCGGGGGGGCGAGCAGTTCTTC.

Only a few counts were recorded for this clonotype. The rearrangement joins TRBV10-3 to TRBJ2-7; D not resolved. Trimming stripped 4 bases from V and 1 base from J, with 8 bases between. From germline, CDR1 is ENHRY and CDR2 SYGVKD. This CDR3 comprises 13 residues. In DNA, the CDR3 is TGTGCCATCAGTGTGATACAGTCCTACGAGCAGTACTTC. This gives the protein CAISVIQSYEQYF.

The chain combines TRBV6-5 with TRBJ2-7, with a weak D call TRBD2 (6 bases). V was clipped by 3 bases and J by 2 bases, with 20 bases between them. CDR3 size: 17 residues. The germline V gene has CDR1 MNHEY and CDR2 SVGAGI. The CDR3 sequence is CASSYRLSFSGAYEQYF. The CDR3 DNA is TGTGCCAGCAGTTATCGTCTTTCATTCTCGGGAGCCTACGAGCAGTACTTC.

This clonotype turned up a few times. The chain uses TRBV11-1 and TRBJ2-6, with a possible D match to TRBD1 (6 bases). CDR3 size: 19 residues. Germline values: CDR1 SGHAT, CDR2 FQDESV (reference sequence). V lost 3 bases to trimming and J lost 0 bases, with 18 bases between them. CDR3 amino acids: CASSFSRAGDTSGANVLTF. CDR3 DNA sequence: TGTGCCAGCAGCTTTAGTCGTGCAGGGGATACCTCTGGGGCCAACGTCCTGACTTTC.

V usage is TRBV20-1 and J usage is TRBJ2-3, with D possibly being TRBD2 (5 bases). The germline V and J ends were trimmed by 7 bases and 5 bases, with 10 bases remaining between them. The CDR3 covers 11 residues. Germline V lookup: CDR1 DFQATT, CDR2 SNEGSKA (reference sequence). The CDR3 DNA reads TGCAGTGTTGGTCGGGAAGATACGCAGTATTTT. It specifies CSVGREDTQYF.

The rearrangement links TRBV12-3 or TRBV12-4 to TRBJ2-5; D perhaps matches TRBD2 (7 bases). The V end was cut by 6 bases, the J end by 5 bases, with 25 bases between. The length of the CDR3 is 17 residues. The DNA for the CDR3 is TGTGCCAGCAGCTACGACCCCTCGGGGGGCGTTCGGGAGACCCAGTACTTC. This encodes CASSYDPSGGVRETQYF.

This clonotype was picked up a small number of times. The chain has TRBV7-3 and TRBJ2-1; TRBD2 agrees at 11 bases. The V gene's germline CDR1 is SGHTA and CDR2 FQGTGA. Trimming at V came to 6 bases and at J to 7 bases, leaving 8 bases not matched to a gene. The length of the CDR3 is 15 residues. The CDR3 protein is CASSPSSGGPNEQFF. CDR3 coding DNA: TGTGCCAGCAGTCCTTCTAGCGGGGGGCCAAATGAGCAGTTCTTC.

This clonotype was seen a few times. The chain joins TRBV5-1 to TRBJ2-3; 13 bases fit TRBD2. CDR1 SGHRS and CDR2 YFSETQ come from the germline V gene. The junction had 9 bases not matched to a gene; V was cut back by 4 bases and J by 1 base. The CDR3 consists of 18 residues. Here the CDR3 reads CASSPTSGTSGGTDTQYF. CDR3 coding DNA: TGCGCCAGCAGCCCCACCTCCGGGACTAGCGGGGGCACAGATACGCAGTATTTT.

The chain's CDR3 is CASGASGRANEQFF. CDR3 in DNA: TGTGCCAGCGGCGCTAGCGGGAGGGCCAATGAGCAGTTCTTC. The gene calls are TRBV6-2 or TRBV6-3 and TRBJ2-1; 12 bases align to TRBD2. Germline V CDR1 and CDR2: MNHEY, SVGEGT. The CDR3 length is 14 residues. V was pared by 8 bases and J by 6 bases, with 5 bases of the junction left unmatched.

This clonotype has a handful of counts. This rearrangement joins TRBV3-1 to TRBJ1-5; no clear D. Germline V gene sequence: CDR1 LGHDT, CDR2 YNNKEL (reference sequence). This CDR3 has 13 residues. Trimming took off 4 bases at V and 3 bases at J, with 7 bases between the two ends. Here the CDR3 reads CASSLGYNQPQHF. DNA for the CDR3: TGTGCCAGCAGCCTGGGGTACAATCAGCCCCAGCATTTT.

This clonotype turned up a few times. The chain is built from TRBV6-5 and TRBJ2-1; 14 positions match TRBD2. Germline V gives CDR1 MNHEY, CDR2 SVGAGI. Germline trimming cut 4 bases from V and 1 base from J; bases unmatched to any gene: 6. The length of the CDR3 is 18 residues. CDR3 protein: CASSFGTSGSLSYNEQFF. CDR3 coding DNA: TGTGCCAGCAGTTTCGGGACTAGCGGGAGTTTATCCTACAATGAGCAGTTCTTC.

This clonotype was observed a handful of times. The chain joins TRBV12-3 or TRBV12-4 to TRBJ2-7, with a tentative D call TRBD1 (5 bases). Between the trimmed V and J ends, which lost 5 bases and 2 bases, there was a span of 13 bases. CDR3 length equals 14 residues. The CDR3 is CASSNRMMAYEQYF. The CDR3 DNA sequence: TGTGCCAGCAGTAACAGGATGATGGCCTACGAGCAGTACTTC.

This clonotype was picked up a small number of times. The chain uses TRBV20-1 and TRBJ2-7; D gene ambiguous. Deletions cut 5 bases from V and 0 bases from J, with 11 bases between. CDR1 DFQATT and CDR2 SNEGSKA come from the germline V gene (reference sequence). This CDR3 comprises 13 residues. CDR3 coding DNA: TGCAGTGCTCCCCCGGTAGGCTCCTACGAGCAGTACTTC. Protein: CSAPPVGSYEQYF.

This clonotype turned up a few times. Written as DNA, the CDR3 is TGCGCCAGCAGCGTCCAAGGGGATTACGAGCAGTACTTC. As protein: CASSVQGDYEQYF. This chain connects TRBV5-1 to TRBJ2-7; a possible D gene is TRBD1 (5 bases). This CDR3 is 13 amino acids long. CDR1 is SGHRS and CDR2 is YFSETQ in the germline V gene. V dropped 4 bases and J dropped 4 bases, with 12 bases sitting between them.

The J gene is TRBJ1-1, the V gene TRBV6-6; D not certain. Per germline, CDR1 MNHNY and CDR2 SVGAGI (reference sequence). This CDR3 has 13 residues. Trimming removed 5 bases from V and 7 bases from J, with 14 bases in between. The CDR3 protein is CASSPPSDLEAFF. DNA of the CDR3: TGTGCCAGCAGTCCCCCCTCGGACCTTGAAGCTTTCTTT.

This sequence joins TRBV20-1 and TRBJ2-1; 10 nucleotides align to TRBD2. Germline V lookup: CDR1 DFQATT, CDR2 SNEGSKA (reference sequence). The V and J ends lost 4 bases and 8 bases, in that order; junction bases with no gene match: 11. CDR3 length equals 15 residues. Here the CDR3 DNA reads TGCAGTGCTAACTCGCCAGCGGGAGGGCCTGATGAGCAGTTCTTC. Protein: CSANSPAGGPDEQFF.